The rows below give T cell receptor beta chains drawn from one sample of a study of T cell responses to AZD1222 COVID-19 vaccine. Profiling relied on immunoSEQ multiplex PCR, and the TCRdb table lists in-frame clones only, not all of them. The profile shows roughly 100,000 clones, about 91% of them singletons. The sample in question was peripheral blood, obtained on day 0 of AZD1222 vaccination. These receptors all stem from an adult in good health. CDR3s include the opening cysteine and the closing phenylalanine or tryptophan. Fields, in order: V gene, D gene, J gene, clone size, CDR3 DNA, CDR3 protein. A D gene is named only where the DNA matches it firmly. The size field is filled for only some rows; it gives once, few, many or a size class.

v_call: TRBV6-5
d_call: TRBD1
j_call: TRBJ1-6
clone_size: .
cdr3_nt: TGTGCCAGCAGTTACTCCCCGGACAGGAAGAATTCACCCCTCCACTTT
cdr3_aa: CASSYSPDRKNSPLHF

v_call: TRBV12-3/TRBV12-4
d_call: .
j_call: TRBJ2-5
clone_size: .
cdr3_nt: TGTGCCAGCAGTTTCCCCGGGGAGACCCAGTACTTC
cdr3_aa: CASSFPGETQYF

v_call: TRBV3-1/TRBV3-2
d_call: .
j_call: TRBJ2-3
clone_size: .
cdr3_nt: TGTGCCAGCAGTTCCCTTAGTGGGGGGTCCACAGATACGCAGTATTTT
cdr3_aa: CASSSLSGGSTDTQYF

v_call: TRBV5-5
d_call: .
j_call: TRBJ1-2
clone_size: .
cdr3_nt: TGTGCCAGCAGCTTGGCGGTCGGAACTAACTATGGCTACACCTTC
cdr3_aa: CASSLAVGTNYGYTF

v_call: TRBV6-5
d_call: TRBD1
j_call: TRBJ1-2
clone_size: .
cdr3_nt: TGTGCCAGCAGTTTGGACAGGGGAAACTATGGCTACACCTTC
cdr3_aa: CASSLDRGNYGYTF

v_call: TRBV19
d_call: .
j_call: TRBJ2-2
clone_size: .
cdr3_nt: TGTGCCAGTGCCCAGGGGGGCCTCTGGGTTGTCGGGGAGCTGTTTTTT
cdr3_aa: CASAQGGLWVVGELFF

v_call: TRBV10-3
d_call: .
j_call: TRBJ2-3
clone_size: .
cdr3_nt: TGTGCCATCAGGACTGACAGTAGCACAGATACGCAGTATTTT
cdr3_aa: CAIRTDSSTDTQYF

v_call: TRBV12-5
d_call: TRBD1
j_call: TRBJ1-2
clone_size: once
cdr3_nt: TGTGCTAGTGGTTACCTTTCGACAGGGAGCTATGGCTACACCTTC
cdr3_aa: CASGYLSTGSYGYTF

v_call: TRBV23-1
d_call: .
j_call: TRBJ2-7
clone_size: .
cdr3_nt: TGCGCCAGCAGTCCGGGTTGGGTCCTATGCGAGCAGTACTTC
cdr3_aa: CASSPGWVLCEQYF

v_call: TRBV7-3
d_call: .
j_call: TRBJ1-5
clone_size: once
cdr3_nt: TGTGCCAGCAGCTCCCCCCGAGGGGCGGGGAATCATAGCAATCAGCCCCAGCATTTT
cdr3_aa: CASSSPRGAGNHSNQPQHF

v_call: TRBV2
d_call: TRBD1
j_call: TRBJ2-1
clone_size: .
cdr3_nt: TGTGCCAGCAACACAGGGGGCGGTGAGCAGTTCTTC
cdr3_aa: CASNTGGGEQFF

v_call: TRBV7-3
d_call: .
j_call: TRBJ2-1
clone_size: few
cdr3_nt: TGTGCCAGGCCCGGTGAGCAGTTCTTC
cdr3_aa: CARPGEQFF

v_call: TRBV5-3
d_call: .
j_call: TRBJ1-4
clone_size: .
cdr3_nt: TGTGCCAGAAGCTTGGTTCGGGGAACTAATGAAAAACTGTTTTTT
cdr3_aa: CARSLVRGTNEKLFF

v_call: TRBV7-2
d_call: .
j_call: TRBJ2-1
clone_size: .
cdr3_nt: TGTGCCAGCAGCACGATCTCCGGGACTCCACCGTACAATGAGCAGTTCTTC
cdr3_aa: CASSTISGTPPYNEQFF

v_call: TRBV19
d_call: .
j_call: TRBJ1-3
clone_size: .
cdr3_nt: TGTGCCAGCGAGACTCAGCGGACCGACTCTGGAAACACCATATATTTT
cdr3_aa: CASETQRTDSGNTIYF

v_call: TRBV2
d_call: .
j_call: TRBJ2-7
clone_size: many
cdr3_nt: TGTGCCAGCAGACTAGAGTCAGAATACGAGCAGTACTTC
cdr3_aa: CASRLESEYEQYF

v_call: TRBV9
d_call: .
j_call: TRBJ1-1
clone_size: once
cdr3_nt: TGTGCCAGCAGCGCCGGCGGGGGCACTGAAGCTTTCTTT
cdr3_aa: CASSAGGGTEAFF

v_call: TRBV5-5
d_call: TRBD1
j_call: TRBJ1-5
clone_size: .
cdr3_nt: TGTGCCAGCAGCTGGACAGGGGAAAAGGGTCAGCCCCAGCATTTT
cdr3_aa: CASSWTGEKGQPQHF

v_call: TRBV5-6
d_call: .
j_call: TRBJ1-5
clone_size: .
cdr3_nt: TGTGCCAGCAGGCTCAGGGGAGCCCATCAGCCCCAGCATTTT
cdr3_aa: CASRLRGAHQPQHF

v_call: TRBV30
d_call: .
j_call: TRBJ1-2
clone_size: once
cdr3_nt: TGTGCCTGGATAAGCGGGCACTCTTTGGGCTACACCTTC
cdr3_aa: CAWISGHSLGYTF

v_call: TRBV11-2
d_call: .
j_call: TRBJ2-7
clone_size: .
cdr3_nt: TGTGCCAGCAGCACTATCAGGTCCGGGACCAAGAGTTACGAGCAGTACTTC
cdr3_aa: CASSTIRSGTKSYEQYF

v_call: TRBV7-6
d_call: TRBD2
j_call: TRBJ2-5
clone_size: once
cdr3_nt: TGTGCCAGCACCGCGACTAGTGGGGGGGGAGAGACCCAGTACTTC
cdr3_aa: CASTATSGGGETQYF

v_call: TRBV7-6
d_call: .
j_call: TRBJ2-5
clone_size: .
cdr3_nt: TGTGCCAGCAGCTCCGACCAAGAGACCCAGTACTTC
cdr3_aa: CASSSDQETQYF

v_call: TRBV5-1
d_call: TRBD1
j_call: TRBJ1-4
clone_size: few
cdr3_nt: TGCGCCAGCAGCTTGATGGGGACAGGGGGAGAAAAACTGTTTTTT
cdr3_aa: CASSLMGTGGEKLFF

v_call: TRBV10-2
d_call: .
j_call: TRBJ1-6
clone_size: .
cdr3_nt: TGCGCCAGCAGTGAGTCGATCACAGGGAATAATTCACCCCTCCACTTT
cdr3_aa: CASSESITGNNSPLHF

v_call: TRBV4-1
d_call: .
j_call: TRBJ1-1
clone_size: .
cdr3_nt: TGCGCCAGCAGCCAAGTTCCAGGGTGGTGGCAAACTGAAGCTTTCTTT
cdr3_aa: CASSQVPGWWQTEAFF

v_call: TRBV6-5
d_call: TRBD1
j_call: TRBJ2-2
clone_size: .
cdr3_nt: TGTGCCAGCAGTTACTCCGGGACAGGGGTCACCGGGGAGCTGTTTTTT
cdr3_aa: CASSYSGTGVTGELFF

v_call: TRBV5-1
d_call: TRBD1
j_call: TRBJ1-1
clone_size: once
cdr3_nt: TGCGCCAGCAGCTTGCAGGGGGCATACACTGAAGCTTTCTTT
cdr3_aa: CASSLQGAYTEAFF

v_call: TRBV4-2
d_call: .
j_call: TRBJ1-5
clone_size: .
cdr3_nt: TGTGCCAGCAGCCAAGGATCATTTTGGCGCAATCAGCCCCAGCATTTT
cdr3_aa: CASSQGSFWRNQPQHF

v_call: TRBV19
d_call: TRBD1
j_call: TRBJ1-4
clone_size: .
cdr3_nt: TGTGCCAGTAACACAGGGGTGGCTAATGAAAAACTGTTTTTT
cdr3_aa: CASNTGVANEKLFF

v_call: TRBV2
d_call: .
j_call: TRBJ2-3
clone_size: .
cdr3_nt: TGTGCCAGCAGTAAGAGGAGTAGCGCAGATACGCAGTATTTT
cdr3_aa: CASSKRSSADTQYF

v_call: TRBV6-5
d_call: TRBD1
j_call: TRBJ2-7
clone_size: .
cdr3_nt: TGTGCCAGCTGGGACAGCTCCTACGAGCAGTACTTC
cdr3_aa: CASWDSSYEQYF

v_call: TRBV19
d_call: .
j_call: TRBJ2-2
clone_size: .
cdr3_nt: TGTGCCAGTAGTATTGCCCAGGGGCACGCCGGGGAGCTGTTTTTT
cdr3_aa: CASSIAQGHAGELFF

v_call: TRBV10-2
d_call: TRBD1
j_call: TRBJ1-5
clone_size: .
cdr3_nt: TGCGCCAGCTCCCCGGGACAGGGGAATCAGCCCCAGCATTTT
cdr3_aa: CASSPGQGNQPQHF

v_call: TRBV6-5
d_call: TRBD2
j_call: TRBJ2-5
clone_size: .
cdr3_nt: TGTGCCAGCAGTTCCGGGGGGACTAGGGAGACCCAGTACTTC
cdr3_aa: CASSSGGTRETQYF

v_call: TRBV5-8
d_call: .
j_call: TRBJ1-5
clone_size: .
cdr3_nt: TGTGCCAGCAGCTTTCTGGCAGGGCCTAGCAATCAGCCCCAGCATTTT
cdr3_aa: CASSFLAGPSNQPQHF

v_call: TRBV30
d_call: TRBD1
j_call: TRBJ1-1
clone_size: .
cdr3_nt: TGTGCCTGGAAGGCAGGGGGTTGGGGCACTGAAGCTTTCTTT
cdr3_aa: CAWKAGGWGTEAFF

v_call: TRBV18
d_call: .
j_call: TRBJ1-1
clone_size: once
cdr3_nt: TGTGCCAGCTCAAAAGGGGGGGCTGAAGCTTTCTTT
cdr3_aa: CASSKGGAEAFF

v_call: TRBV9
d_call: TRBD1
j_call: TRBJ1-2
clone_size: .
cdr3_nt: TGTGCCAGCAGCGTAGTTGAGGGGGCAGGAGGCTACACCTTC
cdr3_aa: CASSVVEGAGGYTF

v_call: TRBV6-5
d_call: .
j_call: TRBJ1-2
clone_size: .
cdr3_nt: TGTGCCAGCAGCCGGGACACCGGCGGTGGCTACACCTTC
cdr3_aa: CASSRDTGGGYTF

v_call: TRBV5-1
d_call: TRBD2
j_call: TRBJ2-7
clone_size: .
cdr3_nt: TGCGCCAGCAGCTTGGGACTAGCGGGGGGCGAGTACGAGCAGTACTTC
cdr3_aa: CASSLGLAGGEYEQYF

v_call: TRBV10-3
d_call: .
j_call: TRBJ1-5
clone_size: .
cdr3_nt: TGTGCCATCAGCCGGGAGGGAAATAGCAATCAGCCCCAGCATTTT
cdr3_aa: CAISREGNSNQPQHF

v_call: TRBV19
d_call: .
j_call: TRBJ2-4
clone_size: once
cdr3_nt: TGTGCCAGTACCGATATGAGTGGGGGGCTAGCCAAAAACATTCAGTACTTC
cdr3_aa: CASTDMSGGLAKNIQYF

v_call: TRBV2
d_call: .
j_call: TRBJ2-1
clone_size: .
cdr3_nt: TGTGCCAGCGCCGAGGTCCTTTACAATGAGCAGTTCTTC
cdr3_aa: CASAEVLYNEQFF

v_call: TRBV7-6
d_call: TRBD2
j_call: TRBJ2-3
clone_size: .
cdr3_nt: TGTGCCAGCAGCTTAGTTGGGGGGGGACGCACAGATACGCAGTATTTT
cdr3_aa: CASSLVGGGRTDTQYF

v_call: TRBV4-2
d_call: TRBD2
j_call: TRBJ2-3
clone_size: .
cdr3_nt: TGTGCCAGCAGCCAAGATCGTGGACGGGGGGGCGGAGATACGCAGTATTTT
cdr3_aa: CASSQDRGRGGGDTQYF

v_call: TRBV19
d_call: .
j_call: TRBJ1-4
clone_size: once
cdr3_nt: TGTGCCAGTACCACAACGGACGGAAATAATGAAAAACTGTTTTTT
cdr3_aa: CASTTTDGNNEKLFF

v_call: TRBV5-1
d_call: .
j_call: TRBJ1-1
clone_size: .
cdr3_nt: TGCGCCAGCAGCTTGGGGGTGATCGGCACTGAAGCTTTCTTT
cdr3_aa: CASSLGVIGTEAFF

v_call: TRBV11-1
d_call: .
j_call: TRBJ1-2
clone_size: once
cdr3_nt: TGTGCCAGCAGCTCCCTCGTTAACTATGGCTACACCTTC
cdr3_aa: CASSSLVNYGYTF

v_call: TRBV6-5
d_call: .
j_call: TRBJ1-5
clone_size: .
cdr3_nt: TGTGCCAGCAGTTACAGGGAAGGCAATCAGCCCCAGCATTTT
cdr3_aa: CASSYREGNQPQHF

v_call: TRBV18
d_call: TRBD1
j_call: TRBJ1-3
clone_size: .
cdr3_nt: TGTGCCAGCTCACCCCCAGGGGGATCTGGAAACACCATATATTTT
cdr3_aa: CASSPPGGSGNTIYF

v_call: TRBV10-3
d_call: .
j_call: TRBJ1-2
clone_size: .
cdr3_nt: TGTGCCATCAGAAAGACTACCCTAAGGGATAACTATGGCTACACCTTC
cdr3_aa: CAIRKTTLRDNYGYTF

v_call: TRBV16
d_call: .
j_call: TRBJ1-2
clone_size: .
cdr3_nt: TGTGCCAGCAGCCGGGGGGCGCAAAGTGGCTACACCTTC
cdr3_aa: CASSRGAQSGYTF

v_call: TRBV6-5
d_call: .
j_call: TRBJ1-1
clone_size: .
cdr3_nt: TGTGCCAGCAACCCGGGGGGTTTGAACACTGAAGCTTTCTTT
cdr3_aa: CASNPGGLNTEAFF